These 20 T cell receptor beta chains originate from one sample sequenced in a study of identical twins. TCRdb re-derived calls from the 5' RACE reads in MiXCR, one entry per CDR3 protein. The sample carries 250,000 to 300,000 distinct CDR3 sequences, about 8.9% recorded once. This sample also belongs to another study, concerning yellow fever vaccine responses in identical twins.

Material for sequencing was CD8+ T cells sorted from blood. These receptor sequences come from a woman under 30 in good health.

The CDR3 sequence is CSALAGPAGNEQFF. The CDR3 DNA follows: TGCAGCGCCCTGGCTGGGCCGGCCGGAAATGAGCAGTTCTTC. The chain carries TRBV29-1 and TRBJ2-1; D gene uncertain. Germline V gives CDR1 SQVTM, CDR2 ANQGSEA. The CDR3 runs 14 residues. The ends were cut back, 7 bases at V and 7 bases at J, with 20 bases in the middle.

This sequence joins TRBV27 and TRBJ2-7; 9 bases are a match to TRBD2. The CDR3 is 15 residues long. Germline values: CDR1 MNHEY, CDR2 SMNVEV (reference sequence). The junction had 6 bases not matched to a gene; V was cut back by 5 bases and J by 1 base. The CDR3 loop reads CASSPLAGYSYEQYF. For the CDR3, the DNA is TGTGCCAGCAGTCCCCTAGCGGGATATTCCTACGAGCAGTACTTC.

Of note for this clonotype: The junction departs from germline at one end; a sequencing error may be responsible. The CDR3 DNA sequence: TGCAGGGCTAACCTCCGGGACAAGCCTACCTACGAGCAGTACTTC. Residues: CRANLRDKPTYEQYF. The chain combines TRBV20-1 with TRBJ2-7; perhaps TRBD1 as D (6 bases). Germline loops: CDR1 DFQATT, CDR2 SNEGSKA (reference sequence). CDR3 length: 15 residues.

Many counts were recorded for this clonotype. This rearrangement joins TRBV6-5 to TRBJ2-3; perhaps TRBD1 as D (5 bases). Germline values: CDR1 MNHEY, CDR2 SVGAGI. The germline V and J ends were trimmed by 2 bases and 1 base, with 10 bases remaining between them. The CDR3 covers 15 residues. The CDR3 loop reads CASSYRGGGTDTQYF. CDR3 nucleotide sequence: TGTGCCAGCAGTTACAGGGGCGGTGGCACAGATACGCAGTATTTT.

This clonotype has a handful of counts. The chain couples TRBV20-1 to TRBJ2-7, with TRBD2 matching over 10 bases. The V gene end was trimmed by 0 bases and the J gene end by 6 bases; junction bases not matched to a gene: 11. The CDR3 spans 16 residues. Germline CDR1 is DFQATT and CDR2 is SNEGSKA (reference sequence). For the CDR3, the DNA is TGCAGTGCTAGAGATACCGGACCTAGCGGGAGTTTCGAGCAGTACTTC. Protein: CSARDTGPSGSFEQYF.

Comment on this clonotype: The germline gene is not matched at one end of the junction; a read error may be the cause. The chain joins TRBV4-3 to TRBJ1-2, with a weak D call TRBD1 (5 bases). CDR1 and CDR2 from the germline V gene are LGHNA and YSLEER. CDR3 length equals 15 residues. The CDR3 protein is CASCQGPGSDYGYTF. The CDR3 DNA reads TGCGCCAGCTGCCAGGGCCCCGGGTCTGACTATGGCTACACCTTC.

The CDR3 DNA reads TGTGCCAGCAGCTTAGCGGGGGGGGTTATTCAAGAGACCCAGTACTTC. Protein product: CASSLAGGVIQETQYF. The chain couples TRBV7-6 to TRBJ2-5; 7 bases fit TRBD2. This CDR3 comprises 16 residues. The trim removed 0 bases at V and 2 bases at J, leaving 6 bases unmatched. The V gene's germline CDR1 is SGHVS and CDR2 FNYEAQ.

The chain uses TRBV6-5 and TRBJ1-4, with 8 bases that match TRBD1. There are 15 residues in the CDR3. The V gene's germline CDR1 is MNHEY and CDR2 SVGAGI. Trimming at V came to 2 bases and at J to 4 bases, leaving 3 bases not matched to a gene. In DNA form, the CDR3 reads TGTGCCAGCAGTTACGAAGGACAGGGTAATGAAAAACTGTTTTTT. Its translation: CASSYEGQGNEKLFF.

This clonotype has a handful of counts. CDR3 sequence (DNA): TGTGCCAGCAGTGAATTGTCAGCCGGGCTATGGTACTTC. Amino acid sequence: CASSELSAGLWYF. This chain uses TRBV25-1 with TRBJ2-7; no firm D call. Germline assignment: CDR1 MGHDK and CDR2 SYGVNS. CDR3 length equals 13 residues. The ends were cut back, 1 base at V and 12 bases at J, with 16 bases in the middle.

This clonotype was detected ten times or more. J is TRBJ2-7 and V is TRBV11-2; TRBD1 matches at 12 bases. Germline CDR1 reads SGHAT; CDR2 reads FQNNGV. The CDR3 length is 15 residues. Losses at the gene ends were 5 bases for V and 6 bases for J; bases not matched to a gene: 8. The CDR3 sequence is CASSLRDRGLGEQYF. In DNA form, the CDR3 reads TGTGCCAGCAGCCTCCGGGACAGGGGGCTAGGCGAGCAGTACTTC. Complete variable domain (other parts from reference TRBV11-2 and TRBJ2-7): EAGVAQSPRYKIIEKRQSVAFWCNPISGHATLYWYQQILGQGPKLLIQFQNNGVVDDSQLPKDRFSAERLKGVDSTLKIQPAKLEDSAVYLCASSLRDRGLGEQYFGPGTRLTVT.

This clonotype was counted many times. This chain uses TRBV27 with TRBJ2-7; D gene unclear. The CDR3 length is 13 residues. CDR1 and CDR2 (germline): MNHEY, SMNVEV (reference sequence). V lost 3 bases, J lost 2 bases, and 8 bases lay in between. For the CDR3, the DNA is TGTGCCAGCAGTTTGACCGCCGCCTACGAGCAGTACTTC. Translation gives CASSLTAAYEQYF.

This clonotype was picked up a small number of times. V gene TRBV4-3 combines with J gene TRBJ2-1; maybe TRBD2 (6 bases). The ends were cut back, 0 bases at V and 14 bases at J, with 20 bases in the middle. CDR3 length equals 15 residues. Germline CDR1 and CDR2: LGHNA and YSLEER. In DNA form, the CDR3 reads TGCGCCAGCAGCCAAGATATCGGTAGCGGAACTTCTGAGTTCTTC. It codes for CASSQDIGSGTSEFF.

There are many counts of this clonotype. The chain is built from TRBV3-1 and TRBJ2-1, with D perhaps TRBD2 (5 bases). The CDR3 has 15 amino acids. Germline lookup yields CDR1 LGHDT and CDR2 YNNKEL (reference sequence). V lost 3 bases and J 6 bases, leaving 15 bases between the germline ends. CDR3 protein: CASSHERFPINEQFF. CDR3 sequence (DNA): TGTGCCAGCAGCCACGAGCGGTTTCCAATCAATGAGCAGTTCTTC.

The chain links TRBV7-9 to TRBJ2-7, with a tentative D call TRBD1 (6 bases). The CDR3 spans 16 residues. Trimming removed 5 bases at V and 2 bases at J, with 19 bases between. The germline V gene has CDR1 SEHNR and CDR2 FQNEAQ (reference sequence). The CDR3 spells CASSGYPGRTAYEQYF. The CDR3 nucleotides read TGTGCCAGCAGCGGATATCCCGGTCGGACAGCCTACGAGCAGTACTTC.

Here the CDR3 DNA reads TGCAGCGTTGAGGGGACAGGGAGTGGGGAAAACATTCAGTACTTC. This translates into CSVEGTGSGENIQYF. V usage is TRBV29-1 and J usage is TRBJ2-4; TRBD1 matches at 9 bases. J was trimmed by 5 bases and V by 3 bases; bases with no gene match: 8. CDR3 length: 15 amino acids. Germline CDR1 SQVTM, CDR2 ANQGSEA.

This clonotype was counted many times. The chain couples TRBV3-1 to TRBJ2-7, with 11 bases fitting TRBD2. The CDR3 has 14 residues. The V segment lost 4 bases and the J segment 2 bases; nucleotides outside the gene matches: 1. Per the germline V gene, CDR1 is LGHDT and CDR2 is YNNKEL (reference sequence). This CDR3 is CASSPLAGAYEQYF. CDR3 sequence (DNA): TGTGCCAGCAGCCCACTAGCGGGGGCCTACGAGCAGTACTTC.

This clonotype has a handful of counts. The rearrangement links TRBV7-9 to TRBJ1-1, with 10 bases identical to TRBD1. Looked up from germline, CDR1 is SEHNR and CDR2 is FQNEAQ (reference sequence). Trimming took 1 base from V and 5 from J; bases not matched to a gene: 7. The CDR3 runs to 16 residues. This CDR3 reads CASSLGTGTGETEAFF. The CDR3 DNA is TGTGCCAGCAGCTTAGGAACCGGGACAGGGGAAACTGAAGCTTTCTTT. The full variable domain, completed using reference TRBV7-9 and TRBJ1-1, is DTGVSQNPRHKITKRGQNVTFRCDPISEHNRLYWYRQTLGQGPEFLTYFQNEAQLEKSRLLSDRFSAERPKGSFSTLEIQRTEQGDSAMYLCASSLGTGTGETEAFFGQGTRLTVV.

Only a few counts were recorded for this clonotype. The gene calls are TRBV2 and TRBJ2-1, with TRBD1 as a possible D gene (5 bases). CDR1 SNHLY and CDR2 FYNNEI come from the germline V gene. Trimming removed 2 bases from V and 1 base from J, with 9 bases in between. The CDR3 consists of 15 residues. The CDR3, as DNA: TGTGCCAGCAGTGAACTAGGGGATTCCTACAATGAGCAGTTCTTC. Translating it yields CASSELGDSYNEQFF.

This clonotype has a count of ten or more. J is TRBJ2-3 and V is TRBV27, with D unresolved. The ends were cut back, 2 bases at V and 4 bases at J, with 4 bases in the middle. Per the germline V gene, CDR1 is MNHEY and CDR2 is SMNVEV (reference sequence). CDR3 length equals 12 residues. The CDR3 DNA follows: TGTGCCAGCAGTTTAAGGTCAGATACGCAGTATTTT. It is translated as CASSLRSDTQYF.

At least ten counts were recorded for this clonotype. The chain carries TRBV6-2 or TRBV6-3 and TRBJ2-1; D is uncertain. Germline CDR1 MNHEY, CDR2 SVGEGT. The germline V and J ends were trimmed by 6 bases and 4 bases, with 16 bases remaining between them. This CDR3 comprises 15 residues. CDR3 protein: CASSHSENSYNEQFF. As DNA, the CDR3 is TGTGCCAGCAGCCACTCCGAGAATAGTTACAATGAGCAGTTCTTC.